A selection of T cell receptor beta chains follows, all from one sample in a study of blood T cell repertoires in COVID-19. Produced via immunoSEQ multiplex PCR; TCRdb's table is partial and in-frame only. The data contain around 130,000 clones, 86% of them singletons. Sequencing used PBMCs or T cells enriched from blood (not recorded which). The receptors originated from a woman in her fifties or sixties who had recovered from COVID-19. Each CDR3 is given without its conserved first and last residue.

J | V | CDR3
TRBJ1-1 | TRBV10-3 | AISETRDTEAF
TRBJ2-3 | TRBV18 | ASSPFSGTSTDTQY
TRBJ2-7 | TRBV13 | ASSLGSSGGESSYEQY
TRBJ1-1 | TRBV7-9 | ASRDRGSVTEAF
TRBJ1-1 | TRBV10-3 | AISPGTSVVPEAF
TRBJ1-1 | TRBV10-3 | AISEGQETEAF
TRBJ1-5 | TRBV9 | ASSTGSGNQPQH
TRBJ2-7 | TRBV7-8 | ASSLGGLAGAGSYEQY
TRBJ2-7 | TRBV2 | ASSEGTGFHEQY
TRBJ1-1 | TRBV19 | ASSIDGRVGAEAF
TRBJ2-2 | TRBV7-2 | ASSIPREGLARTGELF
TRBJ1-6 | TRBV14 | ASSHRTENYMSSYNSPLH
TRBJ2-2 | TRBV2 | ASRGLVTGELF
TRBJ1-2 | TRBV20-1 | SAEQGYGYT